This is a list of T cell receptor beta chains from one sample in a study of T-cell reconstitution after alpha-beta-depleted transplantation in children. TCRdb reprocessed the PCR reads with MiXCR, giving one entry per CDR3 protein. The data contain roughly 670,000 distinct CDR3 sequences, around 14% of them singletons. The source was PBMCs, collected before TCRalphabeta/CD19-depleted stem cell transplant. The receptors here all came from a girl aged 2 to 9 with congenital amegakaryocytic thrombocytopenia, due to receive a stem cell transplant. CDR3s include the opening cysteine and the closing phenylalanine or tryptophan. Fields, in order: clone size, J gene, V gene, D gene, CDR3 protein, CDR3 DNA. D genes are given only for firm matches. Clone sizes are given selectively: once, few, many, or a class where the clone is expanded.

.,TRBJ1-5,TRBV5-1,.,CASISQHF,TGCGCCAGCATCTCCCAGCATTTT
many,TRBJ2-1,TRBV2,TRBD1,CASRAPRDRANEQFF,TGTGCCAGCCGTGCGCCCCGGGACAGGGCTAATGAGCAGTTCTTC
many,TRBJ2-1,TRBV24-1,.,CATSDFGNGLGDEQFF,TGTGCCACCAGTGATTTTGGGAATGGCTTAGGCGATGAGCAGTTCTTC
many,TRBJ2-7,TRBV10-3,.,CAISESIWPAPTYEQYF,TGTGCCATCAGTGAGTCGATCTGGCCGGCCCCAACCTACGAGCAGTACTTC
many,TRBJ2-2,TRBV20-1,TRBD1,CSAYPGQGSGELFF,TGCAGTGCTTATCCGGGACAGGGGTCCGGGGAGCTGTTTTTT
many,TRBJ2-5,TRBV7-9,TRBD1,CASSPPGTAYQETQYF,TGTGCCAGCAGCCCCCCTGGGACAGCGTACCAAGAGACCCAGTACTTC
many,TRBJ2-7,TRBV10-3,TRBD2,CATGGLNDYEQYF,TGTGCCACCGGGGGACTAAACGACTACGAGCAGTACTTC
many,TRBJ2-6,TRBV5-1,.,CASSETVSGANVLTF,TGCGCCAGCAGCGAGACAGTCTCTGGGGCCAACGTCCTGACTTTC
few,TRBJ2-3,TRBV20-1,TRBD2,CSADSLPMAGEGTDTQYF,TGCAGTGCGGATTCTCTTCCAATGGCGGGAGAGGGCACAGATACGCAGTATTTT
many,TRBJ2-2,TRBV29-1,.,CSVEGRSNTGELFF,TGCAGCGTTGAGGGGAGGTCGAACACCGGGGAGCTGTTTTTT
.,TRBJ2-1,TRBV12-3/TRBV12-4,TRBD2,CASSPTASGRAPSSNEQFF,TGTGCCAGCAGCCCGACGGCTAGCGGGAGGGCCCCGTCTTCCAATGAGCAGTTCTTC
.,TRBJ2-5,TRBV7-2,TRBD2,CASSALAGRGKTQYF,TGTGCCAGCAGCGCTCTAGCGGGCCGCGGGAAGACCCAGTACTTC
many,TRBJ1-6,TRBV7-2,.,CASSLSQISSPLHF,TGTGCCAGCAGCTTAAGTCAAATTTCTTCACCCCTCCACTTT
many,TRBJ1-2,TRBV12-3/TRBV12-4,TRBD1,CASSSAGGRANYGYTF,TGTGCCAGCAGTTCCGCAGGGGGCAGGGCTAACTATGGCTACACCTTC
few,TRBJ2-2,TRBV5-1,TRBD1,CASSGGTGPYTGELFF,TGCGCCAGCAGCGGAGGGACAGGGCCCTACACCGGGGAGCTGTTTTTT
few,TRBJ2-7,TRBV15,.,CATSTGNEQYF,TGTGCCACCAGCACGGGGAACGAGCAGTACTTC
.,TRBJ2-1,TRBV6-1,TRBD1,CASGQGKWNEQFF,TGTGCCAGTGGACAGGGGAAATGGAATGAGCAGTTCTTC
many,TRBJ2-6,TRBV29-1,.,CSVARPGGAGANVLTF,TGCAGCGTTGCCCGCCCAGGGGGGGCTGGGGCCAACGTCCTGACTTTC
many,TRBJ2-1,TRBV20-1,TRBD2,CSAREGGLLGNEQFF,TGCAGTGCTAGAGAGGGAGGGCTACTAGGCAATGAGCAGTTCTTC
many,TRBJ2-5,TRBV5-5,.,CASSLMVVWLEETQYF,TGTGCCAGCAGCTTGATGGTGGTCTGGCTAGAAGAGACCCAGTACTTC
few,TRBJ2-2,TRBV10-2,TRBD2,CASRGTSATGELFF,TGCGCCAGCAGAGGGACTAGCGCAACCGGGGAGCTGTTTTTT
.,TRBJ2-5,TRBV15,TRBD1,CATSSPGTGLLETQYF,TGTGCCACCAGCAGTCCCGGGACAGGGCTTCTCGAGACCCAGTACTTC
.,TRBJ1-1,TRBV7-9,.,CASHPGDEGTEAFF,TGTGCCAGCCACCCCGGGGACGAGGGCACTGAAGCTTTCTTT
many,TRBJ2-1,TRBV20-1,TRBD1,CSAWDREFYNEQFF,TGCAGTGCTTGGGACAGGGAGTTTTACAATGAGCAGTTCTTC
.,TRBJ1-2,TRBV29-1,TRBD1,CSVDRGLGGYTF,TGCAGCGTCGACAGGGGGCTAGGGGGCTACACCTTC
.,TRBJ2-7,TRBV7-9,.,CASSFEQAFGQYF,TGTGCCAGCAGTTTTGAACAGGCCTTCGGGCAGTACTTC
.,TRBJ2-5,TRBV5-4,.,CASSSGRVDPFSMVLPETQYF,TGTGCCAGCAGCTCGGGCAGGGTTGATCCTTTCTCCATGGTTTTACCAGAGACCCAGTACTTC
.,TRBJ2-7,TRBV12-3/TRBV12-4,.,CASQKLGDHLSDEQYF,TGTGCCAGCCAAAAACTCGGGGACCACCTAAGCGACGAGCAGTACTTC
.,TRBJ2-1,TRBV29-1,TRBD1,CSVEDRGTGIHNEQFF,TGCAGCGTTGAAGATCGAGGGACAGGGATCCACAATGAGCAGTTCTTC
many,TRBJ2-2,TRBV6-1,.,CASSRRKPNFSNTGELFF,TGTGCCAGCAGCCGTCGGAAGCCCAATTTTTCGAACACCGGGGAGCTGTTTTTT
.,TRBJ2-3,TRBV7-9,TRBD2,CASSPTLAGTDTQYF,TGTGCCAGCAGCCCCACCCTAGCGGGCACAGATACGCAGTATTTT
few,TRBJ2-7,TRBV3-1,.,CASSTTNFDEQYF,TGTGCCAGCAGCACAACCAACTTCGACGAGCAGTACTTC
few,TRBJ2-7,TRBV12-3/TRBV12-4,.,CASSSLHGHSYEQYF,TGTGCCAGCAGTTCCCTACACGGACACTCCTACGAGCAGTACTTC
.,TRBJ2-3,TRBV4-1,.,CASSQLGGSTGTQYF,TGCGCCAGCAGCCAGCTCGGGGGATCAACTGGTACGCAGTATTTT
.,TRBJ2-1,TRBV5-1,TRBD2,CASSQMPGLASSSWNEQFF,TGCGCCAGCAGCCAAATGCCGGGACTAGCGTCCTCGAGTTGGAATGAGCAGTTCTTC
many,TRBJ2-1,TRBV27,.,CASTRSEGGSYNEQFF,TGTGCCAGCACCCGGTCAGAGGGGGGCTCCTACAATGAGCAGTTCTTC
many,TRBJ2-3,TRBV5-1,TRBD1,CASSLPTGVTQYF,TGCGCCAGCAGCTTACCTACAGGGGTTACGCAGTATTTT
few,TRBJ2-4,TRBV7-9,TRBD1,CASTNPEGQEKNIQYF,TGTGCCAGCACCAACCCTGAGGGACAGGAAAAAAACATTCAGTACTTC
many,TRBJ2-3,TRBV20-1,TRBD2,CSARTSGSTDMQYF,TGCAGTGCTAGGACTAGCGGGAGCACAGATATGCAGTATTTT
once,TRBJ2-4,TRBV28,TRBD2,CASSFSSGGFGIQYF,TGTGCCAGCAGTTTTTCTAGCGGGGGGTTCGGTATTCAGTACTTC
few,TRBJ1-2,TRBV12-3/TRBV12-4,.,CASRARDYGYTF,TGTGCCAGCAGGGCCCGAGATTACGGCTACACCTTC
.,TRBJ2-7,TRBV18,TRBD2,CASSPVAGGADEQYF,TGTGCCAGCTCACCAGTAGCGGGAGGAGCCGACGAGCAGTACTTC
.,TRBJ2-5,TRBV5-6,TRBD2,CASSLLGGTSGRETQYF,TGTGCCAGCAGCTTGTTGGGTGGGACTAGCGGACGAGAGACCCAGTACTTC
.,TRBJ2-1,TRBV5-1,.,CASSFLLENNEQFF,TGCGCCAGCAGCTTTTTACTGGAAAACAATGAGCAGTTCTTC
many,TRBJ2-3,TRBV10-3,TRBD1,CAISQQGYTDTQYF,TGTGCCATCAGCCAACAGGGGTACACAGATACGCAGTATTTT
many,TRBJ2-3,TRBV13,.,CASSSSEYSTDTQYF,TGTGCCAGCAGCTCATCCGAATACAGCACAGATACGCAGTATTTT
few,TRBJ2-7,TRBV29-1,TRBD2,CSVEGLAGAYEQYF,TGCAGCGTTGAAGGACTAGCGGGGGCCTACGAGCAGTACTTC
many,TRBJ2-5,TRBV27,.,CASSAPQETQYF,TGTGCCAGCAGTGCCCCCCAAGAGACCCAGTACTTC
few,TRBJ2-1,TRBV19,.,CASRRAYEQFF,TGTGCCAGTAGGAGAGCTTATGAGCAGTTCTTC
once,TRBJ2-1,TRBV15,.,CATALQGGVENEQFF,TGTGCCACCGCCCTCCAAGGAGGGGTGGAAAATGAGCAGTTCTTC
.,TRBJ2-7,TRBV30,.,CAWNWKHEQYF,TGTGCCTGGAACTGGAAGCACGAGCAGTACTTC
.,TRBJ2-7,TRBV6-5,TRBD2,CASSYSASGYYEQYF,TGTGCCAGCAGTTACTCGGCTAGCGGGTACTACGAGCAGTACTTC
many,TRBJ2-3,TRBV5-8,.,CASSSSLHDLHTQYF,TGTGCCAGCAGCTCATCCCTCCACGACCTCCATACGCAGTATTTT
many,TRBJ2-7,TRBV7-9,.,CASSSSSGRFNEQYF,TGTGCCAGCAGCTCCTCGAGTGGGAGATTCAACGAGCAGTACTTC